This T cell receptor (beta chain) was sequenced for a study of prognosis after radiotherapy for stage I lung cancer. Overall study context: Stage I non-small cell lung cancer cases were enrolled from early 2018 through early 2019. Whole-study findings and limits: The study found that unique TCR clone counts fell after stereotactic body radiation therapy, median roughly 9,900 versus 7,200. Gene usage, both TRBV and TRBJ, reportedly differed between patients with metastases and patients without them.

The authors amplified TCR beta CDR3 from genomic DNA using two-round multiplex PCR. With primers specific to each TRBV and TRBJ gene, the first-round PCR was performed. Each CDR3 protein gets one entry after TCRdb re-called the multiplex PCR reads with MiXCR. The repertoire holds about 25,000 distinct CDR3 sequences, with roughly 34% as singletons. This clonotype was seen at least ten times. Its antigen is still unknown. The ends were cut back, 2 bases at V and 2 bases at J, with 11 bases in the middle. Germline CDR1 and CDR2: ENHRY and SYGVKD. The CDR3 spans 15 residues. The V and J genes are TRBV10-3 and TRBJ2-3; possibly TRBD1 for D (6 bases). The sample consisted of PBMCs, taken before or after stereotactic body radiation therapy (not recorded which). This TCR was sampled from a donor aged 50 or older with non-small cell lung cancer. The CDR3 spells CAISETGQPTDTQYF. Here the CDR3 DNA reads TGTGCCATCAGTGAGACCGGACAGCCCACAGATACGCAGTATTTT.